These 25 T cell receptor beta chains were all obtained from the same sample, sequenced in a study of spatial heterogeneity in lung cancer. TCRdb re-derived calls from the 5' RACE reads in MiXCR, one entry per CDR3 protein. Here the sample spans tens of thousands of distinct CDR3 sequences, roughly 7.2% being singletons. Time point meaning: sample taken at primary tumor resection. The sample was PBMCs, taken at surgery. The receptors were sampled from a male donor with early-stage non-small cell lung cancer.

The rearrangement links TRBV3-1 to TRBJ2-5; D perhaps matches TRBD2 (5 bases). This CDR3 spans 14 amino acids. Trimming shortened V by 4 bases and J by 5 bases, and 14 bases separated the two germline ends. CDR1 is LGHDT and CDR2 is YNNKEL in the germline V gene (reference sequence). The DNA for the CDR3 is TGTGCCAGCAGCCCCTGGAACGGGGTGGAGACCCAGTACTTC. Amino acid sequence: CASSPWNGVETQYF.

This clonotype has a count of ten or more. The V call is TRBV5-8, the J call TRBJ1-3; no clear D gene. Per the germline V gene, CDR1 is SGHTS and CDR2 is YDEGEE. V was pared by 2 bases and J by 3 bases, with 12 bases between. The CDR3 extends over 15 amino acids. In DNA form, the CDR3 reads TGTGCCAGCAGCTTAGAGTCCGGGAATGGAAACACCATATATTTT. This sequence encodes CASSLESGNGNTIYF.

This clonotype appeared many times. V gene TRBV5-1 combines with J gene TRBJ2-2; 7 bases fit TRBD1. CDR1 and CDR2 (germline): SGHRS, YFSETQ. Unmatched junction bases numbered 9, after V lost 4 bases and J lost 0 bases. The CDR3 spans 17 residues. CDR3 protein: CASSRSTGPANTGELFF. The CDR3 DNA follows: TGCGCCAGCAGCCGCTCGACAGGGCCAGCGAACACCGGGGAGCTGTTTTTT. The full variable domain, completed using reference TRBV5-1 and TRBJ2-2, is KAGVTQTPRYLIKTRGQQVTLSCSPISGHRSVSWYQQTPGQGLQFLFEYFSETQRNKGNFPGRFSGRQFSNSRSEMNVSTLELGDSALYLCASSRSTGPANTGELFFGEGSRLTVL.

V usage is TRBV10-3 and J usage is TRBJ2-5, with a possible D match to TRBD1 (5 bases). V was shortened by 3 bases and J by 0 bases, with 8 bases between the two germline ends. The CDR3 runs 14 residues. Germline CDR1 reads ENHRY; CDR2 reads SYGVKD. For the CDR3, the DNA is TGTGCCATCAGTGAAATCAGGGACCAAGAGACCCAGTACTTC. It translates to CAISEIRDQETQYF.

This clonotype was seen only a few times. The V gene is TRBV7-2, the J gene TRBJ1-1; possibly TRBD1 for D (5 bases). V dropped 5 bases and J dropped 5 bases, with 15 bases sitting between them. This CDR3 region has 14 residues. Looked up from germline, CDR1 is SGHTA and CDR2 is FQGNSA. The CDR3: CASSLRDGSTEAFF. In nucleotides, the CDR3 is TGTGCCAGCAGCCTCCGGGACGGAAGTACTGAAGCTTTCTTT.

The chain couples TRBV7-8 to TRBJ2-7, with 8 bases matching TRBD1. Germline loops: CDR1 SGHVS, CDR2 FQNEAQ. The CDR3 covers 17 residues. J gave up 0 bases and V 4 bases, and 11 bases lay outside the gene matches. This chain's CDR3 is CASSYTPGQVNSYEQYF. CDR3 bases: TGTGCCAGCAGCTACACACCGGGACAGGTAAACTCCTACGAGCAGTACTTC.

This clonotype ranks as medium-sized. This sequence joins TRBV27 and TRBJ1-2; no definite D call. Germline CDR1 MNHEY, CDR2 SMNVEV (reference sequence). Trimming took 3 bases from V and 5 from J, leaving 19 bases between them. CDR3 size: 16 residues. The CDR3 nucleotides are TGTGCCAGCAGTTTCAAGGCGGGAGCGTTTGGTTATGGCTACACCTTC. Translation gives CASSFKAGAFGYGYTF.

This clonotype ranks as medium-sized. This chain links TRBV28 with TRBJ2-5; D ambiguous. CDR3 size: 14 residues. Germline CDR1 and CDR2: MDHEN and SYDVKM. With 7 bases removed from V and 4 bases from J, the gap between germline ends came to 16 bases. The CDR3: CASTPGSRSETQYF. In DNA form, the CDR3 reads TGTGCCAGCACCCCTGGGTCCAGGTCAGAGACCCAGTACTTC.

This sequence joins TRBV6-1 and TRBJ2-3; 8 positions agree with TRBD2. The trim removed 5 bases at V and 8 bases at J, leaving 15 bases unmatched. Germline CDR1 and CDR2: MNHNS and SASEGT. The CDR3 covers 16 residues. In DNA, the CDR3 is TGTGCCAGCAGTCCTTTAGCGGGAATTTTGGAGGGTACGCAGTATTTT. Translating it yields CASSPLAGILEGTQYF.

This clonotype came up a few times. The CDR3 region is CASSRESSYNEQFF. The CDR3 bases are TGTGCCAGCAGCCGAGAGAGCTCCTACAATGAGCAGTTCTTC. V is TRBV5-4 and J is TRBJ2-1; no firm D call. CDR3 length equals 14 residues. CDR1 is SGHNT and CDR2 is YYREEE in the germline V gene (reference sequence). Trimming pared 4 bases from V and 0 bases from J, leaving 8 bases between.

The chain joins TRBV11-3 to TRBJ2-1, with TRBD1 matching 7 bases. The germline V gene has CDR1 SGHNT and CDR2 YENEEA. The V gene end was trimmed by 3 bases and the J gene end by 4 bases; junction bases not matched to a gene: 6. This CDR3 has 15 amino acids. The CDR3 coding sequence is TGTGCCAGCAGCTTGGGACAGAGTTTATACAATGAGCAGTTCTTC. This encodes CASSLGQSLYNEQFF.

V gene TRBV7-8 combines with J gene TRBJ2-6; 7 bases align to TRBD1. The junction had 6 bases not matched to a gene; V was cut back by 6 bases and J by 4 bases. Germline CDR1 reads SGHVS; CDR2 reads FQNEAQ. The CDR3 covers 15 residues. CDR3 nucleotide sequence: TGTGCCAGCAGACAAACAGGGGCCGGGGCCAACGTCCTGACTTTC. Translation gives CASRQTGAGANVLTF.

This clonotype was found many times. This sequence joins TRBV20-1 and TRBJ1-6; perhaps TRBD1 as D (6 bases). CDR1 is DFQATT and CDR2 is SNEGSKA in the germline V gene (reference sequence). The CDR3 is 15 residues long. Trimming took off 2 bases at V and 1 base at J, with 9 bases between the two ends. CDR3 sequence (DNA): TGCAGTGCTAGACAGGGGATGTCCTATAATTCACCCCTCCACTTT. This codes for CSARQGMSYNSPLHF.

Many counts were recorded for this clonotype. The gene calls are TRBV9 and TRBJ2-5; D unclear. Trimming stripped 1 base from V and 5 bases from J, with 9 bases between. Germline-derived CDR1 and CDR2 are SGDLS and YYNGEE. The CDR3 length is 13 residues. The CDR3 DNA sequence: TGTGCCAGCAGCGTATGGGATTGGGAGACCCAGTACTTC. Protein: CASSVWDWETQYF.

This clonotype qualifies as medium-sized (0.01 to 0.1%). The chain is built from TRBV5-1 and TRBJ2-3, with no clear D. V gave up 5 bases and J gave up 5 bases, with 9 bases separating them. This CDR3 comprises 12 residues. Germline V gene lookup returns CDR1 SGHRS and CDR2 YFSETQ. The CDR3 nucleotides read TGCGCCAGCAGGATAGTCGGAGATACGCAGTATTTT. This sequence encodes CASRIVGDTQYF.

There are many counts of this clonotype. J is TRBJ1-2 and V is TRBV20-1; no clear D gene. The CDR3 sequence is 8 residues long. V was clipped by 4 bases and J by 12 bases, with 6 bases between them. Looked up from germline, CDR1 is DFQATT and CDR2 is SNEGSKA (reference sequence). CDR3 loop: CSANGNTF. The CDR3, as DNA: TGCAGTGCTAACGGAAACACCTTC.

This clonotype was observed at least ten times. V usage is TRBV24-1 and J usage is TRBJ1-5; D gene uncertain. The CDR3 has 14 residues. Germline V lookup: CDR1 KGHDR, CDR2 SFDVKD. V lost 0 bases and J lost 4, with 6 bases in between. CDR3 loop: CATSDLNGNQPQHF. As DNA, the CDR3 is TGTGCCACCAGTGATTTGAACGGGAATCAGCCCCAGCATTTT.

This clonotype is medium-sized. The V call is TRBV5-1, the J call TRBJ2-2, with a weak D call TRBD1 (6 bases). The CDR3 covers 12 residues. Germline assignment: CDR1 SGHRS and CDR2 YFSETQ. The V end was cut by 5 bases, the J end by 6 bases, with 8 bases between. This chain's CDR3 is CASRTGPGELFF. Written as DNA, the CDR3 is TGCGCCAGCAGAACAGGGCCCGGGGAGCTGTTTTTT.

A single count supports this clonotype. This sequence joins TRBV20-1 and TRBJ2-1, with 7 bases lining up with TRBD2. CDR1 DFQATT and CDR2 SNEGSKA come from the germline V gene (reference sequence). The CDR3 sequence is 15 residues long. With V trimmed by 0 bases and J by 4 bases, 6 bases remained unmatched. In nucleotides, the CDR3 is TGCAGTGCTAGAGATGATCTGCGGGAGTACAATGAGCAGTTCTTC. This translates into CSARDDLREYNEQFF.

This chain links TRBV10-3 with TRBJ1-1; possibly TRBD1 for D (5 bases). The germline V gene encodes CDR1 ENHRY and CDR2 SYGVKD. The CDR3 extends over 15 amino acids. V was pared by 3 bases and J by 0 bases, with 11 bases between. CDR3 loop: CAISEAGNMNTEAFF. CDR3 DNA sequence: TGTGCCATCAGTGAAGCAGGGAACATGAACACTGAAGCTTTCTTT.

This clonotype was counted many times. The chain links TRBV6-1 to TRBJ2-3; D uncertain. The CDR3 spans 12 residues. Deletions cut 4 bases from V and 4 bases from J, with 6 bases between. Germline V gene lookup returns CDR1 MNHNS and CDR2 SASEGT. The CDR3 is CASSGNPDTQYF. The CDR3 DNA sequence: TGTGCCAGCAGTGGGAACCCAGATACGCAGTATTTT.

In this sample, this clonotype turned up many times. The chain combines TRBV5-4 with TRBJ2-3, with D maybe TRBD2 (5 bases). The CDR3 totals 14 residues. Per the germline V gene, CDR1 is SGHNT and CDR2 is YYREEE (reference sequence). Trimming left V 4 bases short and J 4 bases short, with 13 bases between. The chain's CDR3 is CASSPGLEADTQYF. CDR3 coding DNA: TGTGCCAGCAGCCCCGGACTGGAAGCAGATACGCAGTATTTT.

This clonotype has a count of ten or more. This chain links TRBV10-3 with TRBJ1-2; 10 nucleotides line up with TRBD1. CDR1 is ENHRY, CDR2 SYGVKD, per germline. After removal of 11 bases from V and 5 bases from J, the junction contained 8 bases not matched to a gene. The CDR3 contains 13 residues. The CDR3 region is CAAQGQGIYGYTF. The CDR3 coding sequence is TGTGCCGCTCAGGGACAGGGGATATATGGCTACACCTTC.

This clonotype has a handful of counts. The J gene is TRBJ1-4, the V gene TRBV18; 7 bases are a match to TRBD1. Trimming cost V 5 bases and J 6 bases; bases outside gene matches: 18. Germline V lookup: CDR1 KGHSH, CDR2 LQKENI. This CDR3 has 18 residues. The chain's CDR3 is CASSFAPGTVSMDEKLFF. The CDR3 bases are TGTGCCAGCTCATTTGCTCCCGGGACAGTGAGCATGGATGAAAAACTGTTTTTT.

In this sample, this clonotype turned up a few times. The gene calls are TRBV5-6 and TRBJ1-6, with D tentatively TRBD1 (6 bases). The germline gives CDR1 SGHDT, CDR2 YYEEEE. The CDR3 totals 13 residues. Deletions cut 7 bases from V and 7 bases from J, with 12 bases between. This chain's CDR3 is CASLGGGNSPLHF. The CDR3 DNA is TGTGCCAGCCTAGGAGGGGGAAATTCACCCCTCCACTTT.